Below, 5 T cell receptor beta chains from the same sample are listed, as sequenced in a study of T cell responses to AZD1222 COVID-19 vaccine. The protocol was immunoSEQ multiplex PCR, while the TCRdb copy is restricted to in-frame clones and leaves out a portion. Counted here are over 65,000 clones, roughly 94% occurring once; the ten biggest clones make up roughly 6.4%. Sequenced material: peripheral blood, taken on day 0 of MenACWY control vaccination. These receptors came from an adult in good health.

The chain joins TRBV10-3 to TRBJ1-2, with D possibly matching TRBD1 (6 bases). Germline CDR1 reads ENHRY; CDR2 reads SYGVKD. The CDR3 is 14 amino acids. Trimming shortened V by 9 bases and J by 2 bases, and 16 bases separated the two germline ends. The CDR3, as DNA: TGTGCCATGGGGGAAGGGGACACCAACTATGGCTACACCTTC. Amino acids: CAMGEGDTNYGYTF.

The chain employs TRBV19 and TRBJ2-7; maybe TRBD2 (5 bases). CDR3 length equals 17 residues. The germline V and J ends were trimmed by 8 bases and 4 bases, with 27 bases remaining between them. CDR1 is LNHDA and CDR2 is SQIVND in the germline V gene (reference sequence). As DNA, the CDR3 is TGTGCCAGTCAAAAATCGGGGAGAGCCCGAGTAACTTACGAGCAGTACTTC. This gives the protein CASQKSGRARVTYEQYF.

The rearrangement joins TRBV5-6 to TRBJ2-2; D is perhaps TRBD1 (6 bases). The CDR3 spans 17 residues. V was pared by 0 bases and J by 2 bases, with 14 bases between. Looked up from germline, CDR1 is SGHDT and CDR2 is YYEEEE. The CDR3 is CASSLVQEQGNTGELFF. The CDR3 DNA reads TGTGCCAGCAGCTTGGTACAGGAACAGGGAAACACCGGGGAGCTGTTTTTT.

This chain joins TRBV5-6 and TRBJ2-2; TRBD1 matches at 7 bases. The CDR3 is 16 amino acids. V lost 3 bases to trimming and J lost 0 bases; unmatched junction nucleotides: 5. The germline V gene encodes CDR1 SGHDT and CDR2 YYEEEE. CDR3 DNA: TGTGCCAGCAGCTCGGTGGGACAGCCGAACACCGGGGAGCTGTTTTTT. Protein: CASSSVGQPNTGELFF.

The sample holds one count of this clone. The chain carries TRBV6-5 and TRBJ2-2; 8 bases fit TRBD2. The CDR3 sequence is 15 residues long. The germline CDR1 and CDR2 sequences are MNHEY and SVGAGI. V shed 0 bases, J shed 6 bases, and the junction held 3 bases outside the gene matches. This CDR3 is CASSYSPGGAGELFF. The CDR3 coding sequence is TGTGCCAGCAGTTACTCGCCCGGGGGGGCCGGGGAGCTGTTTTTT.